The present T cell receptor beta chain was sequenced within a study of a mutant IDH1 vaccine in newly diagnosed glioma. In the study overall: Eight vaccinations reached patients in weeks 1, 3, 5, 7, 11, 15, 19 and 23. Most patients had received both radiotherapy and temozolomide, the prior options being radiotherapy, temozolomide, or both. Once 4-6 weeks had passed after radiotherapy alone, vaccination started, or it started with temozolomide cycles.

The repertoire was sequenced with immunoSEQ multiplex PCR; TCRdb's copy has only in-frame clones and lacks some. The sample holds roughly 39,000 clones, about 80% seen once. The CDR3 is made up of 12 amino acids. The germline gives CDR1 KGHSH, CDR2 LQKENI. Trimming cost V 4 bases and J 7 bases, with 8 bases left between them. Time point meaning: week 5, during vaccination. In every dose of vaccine, 300 ug of mutant IDH1 20-mer peptide was given alongside topical imiquimod. In every donor, the tumor was a new WHO grade 3 or 4 IDH1-mutant, ATRX-lost astrocytoma. Comments on this clone: Antigen unknown.

The sample was PBMCs, taken from a glioma patient whose treatment included an IDH1 peptide vaccine. The receptor was isolated from a man between 40 and 49 years old with glioma. V gene TRBV18 combines with J gene TRBJ1-5; weak D call: TRBD1 (5 bases). The CDR3 loop is CASSRGDQPQHF. The CDR3 coding sequence is TGTGCCAGCTCACGGGGGGACCAGCCCCAGCATTTT.